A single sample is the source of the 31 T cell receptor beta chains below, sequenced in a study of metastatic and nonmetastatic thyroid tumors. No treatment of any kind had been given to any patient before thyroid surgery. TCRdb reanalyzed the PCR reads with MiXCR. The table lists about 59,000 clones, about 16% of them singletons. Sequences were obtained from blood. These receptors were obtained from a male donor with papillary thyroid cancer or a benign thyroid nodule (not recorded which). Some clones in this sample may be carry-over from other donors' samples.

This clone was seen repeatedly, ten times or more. CDR3: CATSDPVQGPGVDQETQYF. CDR3 DNA: TGTGCCACCAGTGATCCCGTACAGGGGCCCGGGGTAGATCAAGAGACCCAGTACTTC. The chain combines TRBV24-1 with TRBJ2-5; TRBD1 aligns across 7 bases. This CDR3 has 19 amino acids. V lost 3 bases, J lost 2 bases, and 17 bases stayed unmatched. The germline V gene has CDR1 KGHDR and CDR2 SFDVKD.

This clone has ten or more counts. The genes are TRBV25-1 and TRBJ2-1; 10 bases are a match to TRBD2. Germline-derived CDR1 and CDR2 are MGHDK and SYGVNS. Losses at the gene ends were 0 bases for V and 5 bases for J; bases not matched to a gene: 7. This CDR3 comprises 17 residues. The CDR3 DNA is TGTGCCAGCAGTGAATACCGCCTAGCGGGAGATCACAATGAGCAGTTCTTC. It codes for CASSEYRLAGDHNEQFF.

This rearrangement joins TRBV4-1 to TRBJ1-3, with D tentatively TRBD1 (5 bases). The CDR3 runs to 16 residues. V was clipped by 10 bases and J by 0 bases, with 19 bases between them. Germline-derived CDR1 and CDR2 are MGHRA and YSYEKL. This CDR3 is CANIQGGAISGNTIYF. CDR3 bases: TGCGCCAACATCCAAGGAGGGGCCATCTCTGGAAACACCATATATTTT.

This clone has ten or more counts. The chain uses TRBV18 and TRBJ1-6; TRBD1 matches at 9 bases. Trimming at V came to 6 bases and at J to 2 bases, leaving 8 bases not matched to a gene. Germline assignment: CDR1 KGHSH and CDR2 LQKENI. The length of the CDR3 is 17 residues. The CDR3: CASSLGQGFAYNSPLHF. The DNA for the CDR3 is TGTGCCAGCTCGCTCGGACAGGGGTTCGCCTATAATTCACCCCTCCACTTT.

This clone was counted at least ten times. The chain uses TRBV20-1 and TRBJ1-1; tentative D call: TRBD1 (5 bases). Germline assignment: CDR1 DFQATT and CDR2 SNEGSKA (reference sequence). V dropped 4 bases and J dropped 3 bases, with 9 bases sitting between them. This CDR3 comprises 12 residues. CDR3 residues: CSANRGDTEAFF. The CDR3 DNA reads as TGCAGTGCTAATAGGGGCGACACTGAAGCTTTCTTT.

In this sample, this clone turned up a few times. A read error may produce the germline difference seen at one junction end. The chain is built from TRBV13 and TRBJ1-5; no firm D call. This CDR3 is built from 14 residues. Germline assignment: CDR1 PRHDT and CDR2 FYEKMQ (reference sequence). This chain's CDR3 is CASSSIQLNQPHHF. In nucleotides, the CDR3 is TGTGCCAGCAGCTCCATACAGCTCAATCAGCCCCATCATTTT.

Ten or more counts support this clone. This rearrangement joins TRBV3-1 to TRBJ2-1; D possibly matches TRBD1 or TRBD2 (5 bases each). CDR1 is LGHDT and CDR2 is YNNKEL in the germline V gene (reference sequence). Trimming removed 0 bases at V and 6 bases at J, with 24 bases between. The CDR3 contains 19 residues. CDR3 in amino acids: CASSQDWGERGHLSNEQFF. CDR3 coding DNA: TGTGCCAGCAGCCAAGATTGGGGTGAGAGGGGCCATCTCTCCAATGAGCAGTTCTTC.

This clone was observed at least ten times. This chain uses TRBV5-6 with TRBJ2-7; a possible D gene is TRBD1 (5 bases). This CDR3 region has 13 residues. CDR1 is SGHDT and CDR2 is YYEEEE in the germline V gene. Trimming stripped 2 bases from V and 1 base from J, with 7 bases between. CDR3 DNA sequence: TGTGCCAGCAGCTTCAGGGCTTCCTACGAGCAGTACGTC. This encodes CASSFRASYEQYV.

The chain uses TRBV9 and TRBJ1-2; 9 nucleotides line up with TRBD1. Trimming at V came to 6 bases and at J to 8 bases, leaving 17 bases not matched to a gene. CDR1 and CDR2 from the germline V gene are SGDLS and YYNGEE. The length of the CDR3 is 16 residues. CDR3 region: CASISRRGQGSGGYTF. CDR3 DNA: TGTGCCAGCATCTCTAGGCGGGGACAGGGTTCAGGAGGCTACACCTTC.

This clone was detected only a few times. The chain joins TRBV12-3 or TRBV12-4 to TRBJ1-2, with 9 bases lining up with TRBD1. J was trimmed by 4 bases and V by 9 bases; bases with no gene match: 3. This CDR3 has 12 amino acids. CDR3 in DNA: TGTGCCAGGGACAGGGGTAGCTATGGCTACACCTTC. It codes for CARDRGSYGYTF.

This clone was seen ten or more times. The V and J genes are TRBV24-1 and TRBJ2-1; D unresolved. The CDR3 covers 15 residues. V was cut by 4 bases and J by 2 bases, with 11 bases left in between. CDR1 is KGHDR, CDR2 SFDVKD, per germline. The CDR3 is CATSEPSPPYNEQFF. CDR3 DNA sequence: TGTGCCACCAGTGAACCGTCGCCTCCCTACAATGAGCAGTTCTTC.

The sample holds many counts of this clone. DNA of the CDR3: TGTGCCAGCAGCTTGGCCTTCTCAGGGTACTACGAGCAGTACTTC. It is translated as CASSLAFSGYYEQYF. This chain connects TRBV5-6 to TRBJ2-7; D is possibly TRBD1 (5 bases). V was clipped by 0 bases and J by 3 bases, with 13 bases between them. The CDR3 is made up of 15 amino acids. Germline loops: CDR1 SGHDT, CDR2 YYEEEE. The whole variable domain, remainder taken from reference TRBV5-6 and TRBJ2-7, is DAGVTQSPTHLIKTRGQQVTLRCSPKSGHDTVSWYQQALGQGPQFIFQYYEEEERQRGNFPDRFSGHQFPNYSSELNVNALLLGDSALYLCASSLAFSGYYEQYFGPGTRLTVT.

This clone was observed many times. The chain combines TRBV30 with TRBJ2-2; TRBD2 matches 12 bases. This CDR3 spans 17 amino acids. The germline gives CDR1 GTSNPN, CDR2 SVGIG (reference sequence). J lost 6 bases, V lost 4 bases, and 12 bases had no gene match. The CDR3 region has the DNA TGTGCCTGGACCCAATTCACTAGCGGGGGGCTGCCCGGGGAGCTGTTTTTT. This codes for CAWTQFTSGGLPGELFF.

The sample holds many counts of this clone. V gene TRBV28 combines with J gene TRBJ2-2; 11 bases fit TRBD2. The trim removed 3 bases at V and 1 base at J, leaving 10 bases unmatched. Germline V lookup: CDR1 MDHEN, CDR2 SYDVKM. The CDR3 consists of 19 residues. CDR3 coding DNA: TGTGCCAGCAGTTTCCCCCCCTTAGGGACTAGCGGGAACACCGGGGAGCTGTTTTTT. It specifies CASSFPPLGTSGNTGELFF.

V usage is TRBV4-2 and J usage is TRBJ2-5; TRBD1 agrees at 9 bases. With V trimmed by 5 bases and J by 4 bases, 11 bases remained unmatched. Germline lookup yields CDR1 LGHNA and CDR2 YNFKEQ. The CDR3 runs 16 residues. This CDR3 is CASSVGGQGRSETQYF. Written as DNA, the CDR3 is TGTGCCAGCAGCGTGGGGGGACAGGGAAGGTCAGAGACCCAGTACTTC.

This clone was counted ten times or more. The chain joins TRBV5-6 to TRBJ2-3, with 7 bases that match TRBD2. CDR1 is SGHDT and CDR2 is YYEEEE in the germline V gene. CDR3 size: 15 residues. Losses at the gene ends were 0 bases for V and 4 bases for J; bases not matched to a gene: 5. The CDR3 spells CASSLGGGSPDTQYF. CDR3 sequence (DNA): TGTGCCAGCAGCTTGGGCGGCGGGAGCCCAGATACGCAGTATTTT.

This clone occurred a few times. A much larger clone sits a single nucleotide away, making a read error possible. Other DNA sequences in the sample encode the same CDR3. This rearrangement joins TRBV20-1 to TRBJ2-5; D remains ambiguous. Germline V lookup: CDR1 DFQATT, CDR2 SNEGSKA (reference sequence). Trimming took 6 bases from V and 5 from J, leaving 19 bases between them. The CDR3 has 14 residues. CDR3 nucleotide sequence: TGCAGTGCACCCCTAGGTGGGATTGGGGAGACCCAGTACTTC. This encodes CSAPLGGIGETQYF.

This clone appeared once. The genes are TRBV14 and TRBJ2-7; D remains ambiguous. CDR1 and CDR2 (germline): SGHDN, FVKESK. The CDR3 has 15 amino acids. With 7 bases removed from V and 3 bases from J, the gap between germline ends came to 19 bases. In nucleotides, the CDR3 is TGTGCCAGCAATCCGACCGGGTCCCAGCGCTACGAGCAGTACTTC. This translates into CASNPTGSQRYEQYF.

The chain's CDR3 is CASSEARDSSYEQYF. For the CDR3, the DNA is TGTGCCAGCAGTGAAGCACGGGACAGCTCCTACGAGCAGTACTTC. The chain employs TRBV6-1 and TRBJ2-7; 7 bases are shared with TRBD1. CDR1 is MNHNS and CDR2 is SASEGT in the germline V gene. CDR3 length: 15 residues. V shed 0 bases, J shed 0 bases, and the junction held 2 bases outside the gene matches.

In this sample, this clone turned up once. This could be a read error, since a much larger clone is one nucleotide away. CDR3 amino acids: CASSLGQDYEQYF. The CDR3 nucleotides read TGTGCCAGCAGCTTGGGCCAGGACTACGAGCAGTACTTC. The chain links TRBV5-4 to TRBJ2-7, with D uncertain. Per germline, CDR1 SGHNT and CDR2 YYREEE (reference sequence). The V gene lost 0 bases and the J gene lost 3 bases, with 7 bases spanning the gap. This CDR3 region has 13 residues.

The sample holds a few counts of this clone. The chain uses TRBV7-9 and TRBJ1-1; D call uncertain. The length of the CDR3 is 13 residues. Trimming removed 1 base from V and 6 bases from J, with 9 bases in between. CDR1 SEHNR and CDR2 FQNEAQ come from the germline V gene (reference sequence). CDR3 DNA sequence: TGTGCCAGCAGCTTAGATGGCGTCGCTGAAGCTTTCTTT. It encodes CASSLDGVAEAFF.

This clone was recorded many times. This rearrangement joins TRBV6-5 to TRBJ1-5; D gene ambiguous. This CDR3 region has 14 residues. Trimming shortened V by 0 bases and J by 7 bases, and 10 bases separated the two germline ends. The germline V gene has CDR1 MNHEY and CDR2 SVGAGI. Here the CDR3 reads CASSYSTSAQPQHF. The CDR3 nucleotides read TGTGCCAGCAGTTACTCGACCTCCGCACAGCCCCAGCATTTT.

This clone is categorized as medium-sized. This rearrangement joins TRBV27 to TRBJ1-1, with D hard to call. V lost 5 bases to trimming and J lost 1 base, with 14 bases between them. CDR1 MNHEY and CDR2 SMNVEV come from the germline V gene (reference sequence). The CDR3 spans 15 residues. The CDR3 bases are TGTGCCAGCAGTAAAAACTCCGACTGGAACACTGAAGCTTTCTTT. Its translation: CASSKNSDWNTEAFF.

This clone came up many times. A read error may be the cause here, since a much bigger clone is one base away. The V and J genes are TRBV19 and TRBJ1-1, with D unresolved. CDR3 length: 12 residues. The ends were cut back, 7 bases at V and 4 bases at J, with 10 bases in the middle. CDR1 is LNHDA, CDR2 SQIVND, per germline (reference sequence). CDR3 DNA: TGTGCCAGTAATGTTCGGGGCACTGAAGCTTTCTTT. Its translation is CASNVRGTEAFF.

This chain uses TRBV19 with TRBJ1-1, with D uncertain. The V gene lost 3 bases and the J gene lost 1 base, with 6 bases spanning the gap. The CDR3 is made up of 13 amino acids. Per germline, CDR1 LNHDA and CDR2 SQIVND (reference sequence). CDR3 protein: CASSILGNTEAFF. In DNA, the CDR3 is TGTGCCAGTAGTATTTTGGGGAACACTGAAGCTTTCTTT.

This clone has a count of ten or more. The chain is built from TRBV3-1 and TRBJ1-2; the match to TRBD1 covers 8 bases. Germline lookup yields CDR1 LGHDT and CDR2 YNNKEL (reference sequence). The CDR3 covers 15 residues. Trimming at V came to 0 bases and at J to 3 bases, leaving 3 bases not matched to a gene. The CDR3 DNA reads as TGTGCCAGCAGCCAAGATTCGACAGGGGACTATGGCTACACCTTC. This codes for CASSQDSTGDYGYTF.

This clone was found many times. CDR3 sequence (DNA): TGTGCCAGCAGACAGGAGAGCTCCTATAATTCACCCCTCCACTTT. Protein sequence: CASRQESSYNSPLHF. The chain combines TRBV9 with TRBJ1-6; weak D call: TRBD1 (5 bases). The germline gives CDR1 SGDLS, CDR2 YYNGEE. The CDR3 spans 15 residues. V lost 5 bases, J lost 0 bases, and 9 bases lay in between.

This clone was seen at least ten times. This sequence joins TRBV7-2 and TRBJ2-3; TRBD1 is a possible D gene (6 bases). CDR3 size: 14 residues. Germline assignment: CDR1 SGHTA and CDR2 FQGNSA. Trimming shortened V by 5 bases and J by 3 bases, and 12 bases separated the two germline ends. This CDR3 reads CASSLSRGTDTQYF. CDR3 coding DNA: TGTGCCAGCAGCCTATCTAGGGGGACAGATACGCAGTATTTT.

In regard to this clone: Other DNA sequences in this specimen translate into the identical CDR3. The CDR3 here is CASSKRRTSGAEGTQYF. CDR3 nucleotides: TGTGCCAGCAGTAAACGTCGTACTAGCGGGGCCGAAGGGACTCAGTACTTC. The gene calls are TRBV28 and TRBJ2-5; 10 bases map to TRBD2. Losses at the gene ends were 5 bases for V and 11 bases for J; bases not matched to a gene: 20. Germline-derived CDR1 and CDR2 are MDHEN and SYDVKM. The CDR3 is 17 amino acids.

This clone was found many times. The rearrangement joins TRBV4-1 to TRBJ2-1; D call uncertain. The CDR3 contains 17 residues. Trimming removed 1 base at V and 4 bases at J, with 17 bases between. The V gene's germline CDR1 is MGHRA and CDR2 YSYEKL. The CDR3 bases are TGCGCCAGCAGCCAAGTAGATCTAGGCTTCCCTTACAATGAGCAGTTCTTC. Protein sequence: CASSQVDLGFPYNEQFF.

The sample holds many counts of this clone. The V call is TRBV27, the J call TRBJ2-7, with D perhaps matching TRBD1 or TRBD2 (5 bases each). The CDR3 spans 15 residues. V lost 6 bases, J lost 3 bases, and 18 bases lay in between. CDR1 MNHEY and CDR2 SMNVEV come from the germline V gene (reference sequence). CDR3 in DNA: TGTGCCAGCAGCTCATTAGAGGGGTCCCTCTACGAGCAGTACTTC. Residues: CASSSLEGSLYEQYF.